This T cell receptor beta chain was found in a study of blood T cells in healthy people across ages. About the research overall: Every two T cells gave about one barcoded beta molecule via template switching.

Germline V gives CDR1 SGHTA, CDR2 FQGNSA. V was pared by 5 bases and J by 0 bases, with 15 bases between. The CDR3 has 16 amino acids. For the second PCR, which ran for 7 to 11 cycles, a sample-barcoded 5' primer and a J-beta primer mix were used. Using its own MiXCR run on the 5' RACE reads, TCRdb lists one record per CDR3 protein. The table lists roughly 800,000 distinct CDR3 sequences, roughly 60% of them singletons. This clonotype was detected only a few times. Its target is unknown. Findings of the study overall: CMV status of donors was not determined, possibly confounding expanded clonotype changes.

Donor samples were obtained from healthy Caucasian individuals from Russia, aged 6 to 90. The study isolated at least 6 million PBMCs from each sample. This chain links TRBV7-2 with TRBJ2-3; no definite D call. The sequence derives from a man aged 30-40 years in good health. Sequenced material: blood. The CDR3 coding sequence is TGTGCCAGCAGCCTTATTTTAGTATCCAGCACAGATACGCAGTATTTT. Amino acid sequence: CASSLILVSSTDTQYF.